This TCR beta chain was observed in a study of blood T cell repertoires in COVID-19 (TCRdb year 2020). In the study overall: Collaborator samples came from the United States, Italy and Spain and covered acute and convalescent phases of COVID-19. Subjects who had been exposed to COVID-19, were actively infected with it, or had recovered from it provided the deeply sampled blood TCRbeta repertoires that made up the dataset. Where HLA class I and class II types were available, the types were taken from metadata supplied by the sample provider, not from assay-based typing. The material from the prospective study consisted of cDNA or gDNA derived from T cells, B-cell-depleted T cells, or PBMCs. Sample metadata almost always included a de-identified subject ID, COVID-19 status, age in years and sex. The repertoires were released in a freely available public database meant as a resource for research on the immune response to SARS-CoV-2. Samples came from the ongoing ImmuneRACE study (first 160 participants) plus 1,254 subjects from 6 global collaborators.

A single count supports this clone. Its cognate antigen has yet to be identified. Base qualities were left out, and no much larger clone turns up one base away. In the prospective study, participants were about 18 to 89 years old, resided in around 25 geographic areas of the United States, and were enrolled through a virtual design. In the prospective study, participants were assigned to cohorts based on the clinical history participants reported in a screening survey and a study questionnaire. Exposed participants had been in contact with someone with a PCR-confirmed or clinician-diagnosed COVID-19 case within 2 weeks of study entry. Mobile phlebotomists in the prospective study collected whole blood, serum and a nasopharyngeal or oropharyngeal swab from every participant. Participants in the prospective study had the option to provide additional blood draws and questionnaires over an approximately 2-month period. Before DNA extraction, blood samples from the prospective study were shipped at room temperature or frozen.

Findings and caveats that apply to the study as a whole: The quantity of clinical and demographic metadata differed by source and by participant and was supplied without curation.

TCRbeta CDR3 regions were amplified from genomic DNA using the immunoSEQ Assay, a bias-controlled multiplex PCR. The authors' analysis ran thus. The number of nucleated cells in each sample was estimated from the amplification of reference gene primers within the assay. To quantify the absolute abundance of each unique TCRbeta CDR3 rearrangement, sequence reads were collapsed and filtered. Productive Simpson clonality was computed per sample as the square root of Simpson's diversity index over productive rearrangements. In its TCRdb copy, this immuneACCESS table keeps in-frame sequences only and misses some clones. Where compared with another copy, unresolved V genes explain less than half of these, and the others have no known cause. V, J and clone size are taken as reported in that table, and D and trimming were inferred from the DNA itself. A total of roughly 400,000 clones appear in this sample, nearly 90% of them only once. The ten largest clones represent 1.2% to 1.5% of the sample.

The specimen was PBMCs or T cells enriched from blood (not recorded which). The sequence was collected from a woman aged 18-29 years who had been exposed to COVID-19.

Here the CDR3 is given as CASRPGDSPYNEQFF. The DNA sequence is as follows: TGTGCCAGCAGGCCGGGGGACAGCCCCTACAATGAGCAGTTCTTC. The V and J genes are TRBV28 and TRBJ2-1; tentative D gene TRBD1, with 7 bases matching. CDR1 MDHEN and CDR2 SYDVKM are derived from the germline V gene. Measured from the cysteine to the phenylalanine, the CDR3 is 15 residues long. The only DNA kept is the CDR3, 45 bases in frame from the first base. Relative to germline, V is 6 bases shorter and J is 2 bases shorter, with 14 bases between their ends.